The present T cell receptor beta chain was sequenced within a study of regulatory T cells in long-lasting Graves disease. Overall study: Graves' patients (newly diagnosed) had been on antithyroid drugs under 3 months.

Trimming removed 8 bases from V and 3 bases from J, with 10 bases in between. The CDR3 runs 12 residues. Germline values: CDR1 SNHLY, CDR2 FYNNEI. Specified time point: newly diagnosed GD, antithyroid drugs for less than 3 months. Extracted RNA from PBMCs served as the source of the TCR library. Building the TCR beta libraries relied on iRepertoire HTBI primers, and CDR3 regions underwent Arm-PCR. TCRdb recomputed calls from the multiplex PCR reads with MiXCR, one row per CDR3 protein. The table includes 350,000 to 450,000 distinct CDR3 sequences, roughly 17% detected once. This clonotype has a count of ten or more. These data also featured in a second study, about T cells in Graves' hyperthyroidism and ophthalmopathy.

Sample: peripheral blood mononuclear cells (PBMCs), taken at new diagnosis, from a patient treated with antithyroid drugs. The rearrangement links TRBV2 to TRBJ1-1; D perhaps matches TRBD1 (6 bases). This receptor was identified in a man aged 35 to 55 with Graves disease. The CDR3 bases are TGTGCCAGCGAAGAGGGGGACACTGAAGCTTTCTTT. This encodes CASEEGDTEAFF.